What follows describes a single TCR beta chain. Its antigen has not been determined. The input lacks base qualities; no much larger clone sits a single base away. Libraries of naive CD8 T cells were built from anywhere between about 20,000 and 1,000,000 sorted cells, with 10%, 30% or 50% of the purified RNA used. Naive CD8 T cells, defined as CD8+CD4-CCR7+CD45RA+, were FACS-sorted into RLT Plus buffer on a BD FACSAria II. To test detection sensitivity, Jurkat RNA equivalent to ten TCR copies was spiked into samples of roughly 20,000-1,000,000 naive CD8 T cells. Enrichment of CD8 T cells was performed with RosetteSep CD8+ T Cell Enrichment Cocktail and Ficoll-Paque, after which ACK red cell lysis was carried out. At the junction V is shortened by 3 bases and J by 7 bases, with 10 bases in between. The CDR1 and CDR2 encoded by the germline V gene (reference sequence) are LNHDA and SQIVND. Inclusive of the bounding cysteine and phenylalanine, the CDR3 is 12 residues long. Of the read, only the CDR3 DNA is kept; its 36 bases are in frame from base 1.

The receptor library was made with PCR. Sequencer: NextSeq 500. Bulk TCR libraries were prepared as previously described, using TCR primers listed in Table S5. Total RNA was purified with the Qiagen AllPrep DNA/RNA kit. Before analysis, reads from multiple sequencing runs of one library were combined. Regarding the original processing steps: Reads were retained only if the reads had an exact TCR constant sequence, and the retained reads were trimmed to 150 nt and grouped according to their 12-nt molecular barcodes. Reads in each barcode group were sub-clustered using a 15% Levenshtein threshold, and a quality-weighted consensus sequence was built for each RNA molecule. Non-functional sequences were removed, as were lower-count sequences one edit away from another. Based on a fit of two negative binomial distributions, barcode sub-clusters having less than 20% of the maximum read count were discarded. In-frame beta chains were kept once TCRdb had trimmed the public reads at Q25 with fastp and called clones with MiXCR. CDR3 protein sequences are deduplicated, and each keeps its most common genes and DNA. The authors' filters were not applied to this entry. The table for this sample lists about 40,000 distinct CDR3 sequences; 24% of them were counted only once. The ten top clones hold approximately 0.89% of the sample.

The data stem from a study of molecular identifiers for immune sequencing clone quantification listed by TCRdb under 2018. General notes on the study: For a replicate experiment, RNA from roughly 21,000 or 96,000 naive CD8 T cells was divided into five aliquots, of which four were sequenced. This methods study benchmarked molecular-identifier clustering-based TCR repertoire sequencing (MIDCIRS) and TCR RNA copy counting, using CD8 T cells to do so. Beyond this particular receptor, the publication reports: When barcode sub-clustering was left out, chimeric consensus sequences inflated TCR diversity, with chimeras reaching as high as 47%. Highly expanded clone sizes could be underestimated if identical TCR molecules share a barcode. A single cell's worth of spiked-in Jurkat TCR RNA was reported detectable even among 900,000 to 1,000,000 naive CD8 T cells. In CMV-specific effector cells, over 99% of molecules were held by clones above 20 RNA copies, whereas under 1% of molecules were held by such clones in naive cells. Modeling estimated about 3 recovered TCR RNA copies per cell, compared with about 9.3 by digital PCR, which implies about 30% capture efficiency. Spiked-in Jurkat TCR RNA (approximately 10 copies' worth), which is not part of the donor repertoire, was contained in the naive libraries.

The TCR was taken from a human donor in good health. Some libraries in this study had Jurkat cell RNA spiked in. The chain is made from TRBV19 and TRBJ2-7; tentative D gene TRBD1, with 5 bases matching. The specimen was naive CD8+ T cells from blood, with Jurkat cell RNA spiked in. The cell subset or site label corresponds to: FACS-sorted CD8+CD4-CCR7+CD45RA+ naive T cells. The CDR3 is CASSMAGREQYF. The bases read TGTGCCAGTAGTATGGCAGGGCGGGAGCAGTACTTC.